This T cell receptor beta chain was documented in a study of shared clonotypes between healthy human individuals. On the study more broadly: Three CD4 naive, three CD4 memory, two CD8 naive and one CD8 memory plate were used per donor.

The V and J ends lost 0 bases and 5 bases, in that order; junction bases with no gene match: 4. Germline loops: CDR1 SGHRS, CDR2 YFSETQ. The CDR3 is 14 amino acids. Method: immunoSEQ multiplex PCR; TCRdb's copy keeps in-frame clones and lacks some. Here the sample spans 600,000 to 750,000 clones, roughly 78% being singletons. Only a few counts were recorded for this clone. The investigators split CD4+ cells into a CD45RA+ naive subset and a CD45RA-negative memory subset. The origin of this receptor is a woman aged 30 to 39 in good health. The gene calls are TRBV5-1 and TRBJ2-7; 8 positions agree with TRBD2. The sequencing input was memory CD4+ T cells sorted from blood. Subset denoted: CD45RA-negative fraction. The CDR3 loop is CASSLAGTSNEQYF. Here the CDR3 DNA reads TGCGCCAGCAGCTTGGCCGGGACTAGTAACGAGCAGTACTTC.